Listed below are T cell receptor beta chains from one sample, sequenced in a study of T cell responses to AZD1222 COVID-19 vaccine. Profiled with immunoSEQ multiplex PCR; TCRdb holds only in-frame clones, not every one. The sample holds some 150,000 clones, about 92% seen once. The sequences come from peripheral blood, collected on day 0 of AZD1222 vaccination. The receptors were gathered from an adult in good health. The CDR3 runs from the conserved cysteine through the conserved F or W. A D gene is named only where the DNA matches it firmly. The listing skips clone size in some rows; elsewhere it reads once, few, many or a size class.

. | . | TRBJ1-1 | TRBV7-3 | CASSLDAGKDTEAFF | TGTGCCAGCAGCTTAGACGCCGGAAAAGACACTGAAGCTTTCTTT
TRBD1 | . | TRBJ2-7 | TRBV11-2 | CASSETGGVVYEQYF | TGTGCCAGCAGCGAGACAGGGGGCGTTGTCTACGAGCAGTACTTC
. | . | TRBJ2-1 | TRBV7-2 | CASLDRKSYNEQFF | TGTGCCAGCTTGGACAGAAAATCCTACAATGAGCAGTTCTTC
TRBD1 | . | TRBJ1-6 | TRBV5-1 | CASSPRQGGGESPLHF | TGCGCCAGCAGCCCGAGACAGGGAGGCGGGGAATCACCCCTCCACTTT
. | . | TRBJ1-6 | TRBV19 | CASRPSSYNSPLHF | TGTGCCAGTAGACCTAGCTCCTATAATTCACCCCTCCACTTT
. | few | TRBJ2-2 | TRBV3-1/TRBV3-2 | CASSQAARANTGELFF | TGTGCCAGCAGCCAGGCAGCCCGGGCGAACACCGGGGAGCTGTTTTTT
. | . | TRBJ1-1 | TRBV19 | CATYVGNEAFF | TGTGCCACCTATGTGGGCAATGAAGCTTTCTTT
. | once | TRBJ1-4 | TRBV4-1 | CASSQDPSGREKLFF | TGCGCCAGCAGCCAAGATCCCTCAGGTCGCGAAAAACTGTTTTTT
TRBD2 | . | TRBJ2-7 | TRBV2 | CASSEGGGREQYF | TGTGCCAGCAGTGAAGGGGGGGGACGCGAGCAGTACTTC
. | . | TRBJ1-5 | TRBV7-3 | CASSPSPNQPQHF | TGTGCCAGCAGCCCCTCTCCCAATCAGCCCCAGCATTTT
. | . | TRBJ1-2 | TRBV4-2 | CASSQGGNYGYTF | TGTGCCAGCAGCCAGGGCGGGAACTATGGCTACACCTTC
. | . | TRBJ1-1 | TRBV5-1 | CASRRPGTGDTEAFF | TGCGCCAGCAGGCGCCCTGGGACGGGAGACACTGAAGCTTTCTTT
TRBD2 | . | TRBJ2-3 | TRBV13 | CASSLGRGLAILYF | TGTGCCAGCAGCTTAGGCCGGGGACTAGCGATTTTGTATTTT
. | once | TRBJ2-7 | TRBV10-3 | CAISPKGGSYEQYF | TGTGCCATCAGTCCGAAGGGGGGCTCCTACGAGCAGTACTTC
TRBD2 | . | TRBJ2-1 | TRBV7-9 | CASSPPGLAGANEQFF | TGTGCCAGCAGCCCACCGGGACTAGCGGGAGCTAATGAGCAGTTCTTC
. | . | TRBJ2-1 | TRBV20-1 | CSASKGTGYNEQFF | TGCAGTGCTAGTAAGGGGACCGGTTACAATGAGCAGTTCTTC
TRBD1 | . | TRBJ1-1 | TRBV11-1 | CASSSGDRGGTEAFF | TGTGCCAGCAGCTCGGGTGACAGGGGGGGCACTGAAGCTTTCTTT
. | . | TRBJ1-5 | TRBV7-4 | CASRKGEGENQPQHF | TGTGCCAGTCGAAAAGGGGAAGGGGAAAATCAGCCCCAGCATTTT
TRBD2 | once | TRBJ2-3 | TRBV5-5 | CASSFFQRETDTQYF | TGTGCCAGCAGCTTTTTCCAGCGGGAGACAGATACGCAGTATTTT
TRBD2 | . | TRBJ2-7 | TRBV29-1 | CSVTPGLAVSEQYF | TGCAGCGTGACCCCGGGACTAGCGGTCTCCGAGCAGTACTTC
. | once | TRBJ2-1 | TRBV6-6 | CASSIEGTHNEQFF | TGTGCCAGCAGTATCGAAGGGACCCACAATGAGCAGTTCTTC
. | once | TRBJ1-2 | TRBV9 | CASSSRQGLYGYTF | TGTGCCAGCAGCTCGCGGCAGGGCCTCTATGGCTACACCTTC
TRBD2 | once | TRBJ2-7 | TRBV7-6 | CASSLAAGVGEQYF | TGTGCCAGCAGCTTAGCGGCGGGAGTAGGCGAGCAGTACTTC
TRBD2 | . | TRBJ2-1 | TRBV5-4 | CASSAPTSGIYNEQFF | TGTGCCAGCAGCGCACCGACTAGCGGGATCTACAATGAGCAGTTCTTC
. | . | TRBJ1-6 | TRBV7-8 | CASSLMTQESSPLHF | TGTGCCAGCAGCTTAATGACACAGGAATCTTCACCCCTCCACTTT
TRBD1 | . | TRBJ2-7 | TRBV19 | CASSMGTGSYSYEQYF | TGTGCCAGTAGTATGGGGACAGGGAGTTACTCCTACGAGCAGTACTTC
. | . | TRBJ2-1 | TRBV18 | CASSSTPDPYNEQFF | TGTGCCAGCTCATCGACACCCGACCCTTACAATGAGCAGTTCTTC
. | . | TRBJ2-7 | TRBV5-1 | CASSSSSGDYEQYF | TGCGCCAGCAGCTCCAGTTCAGGAGACTACGAGCAGTACTTC
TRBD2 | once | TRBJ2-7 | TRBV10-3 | CAISAASGGYEQYF | TGTGCCATCAGTGCGGCTAGCGGGGGGTACGAGCAGTACTTC
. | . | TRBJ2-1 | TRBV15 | CATSDNQVRIYNEQFF | TGTGCCACCAGCGATAACCAAGTGCGGATCTACAATGAGCAGTTCTTC
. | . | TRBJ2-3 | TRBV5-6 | CASSFLQGSTDTQYF | TGTGCCAGCAGCTTTTTACAGGGTTCCACAGATACGCAGTATTTT
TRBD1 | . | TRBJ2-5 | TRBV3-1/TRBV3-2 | CASSSGTVATETQYF | TGTGCCAGCAGTTCTGGGACAGTGGCCACAGAGACCCAGTACTTC
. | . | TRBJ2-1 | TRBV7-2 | CASSAPWKVEQFF | TGTGCCAGCAGCGCACCTTGGAAGGTTGAGCAGTTCTTC
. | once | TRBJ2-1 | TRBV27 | CASRTNPALANEQFF | TGTGCCAGCAGGACGAACCCAGCCCTAGCAAATGAGCAGTTCTTC
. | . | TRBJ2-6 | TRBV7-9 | CASSLEGPSGANVLTF | TGTGCCAGCAGCTTAGAAGGCCCCTCTGGGGCCAACGTCCTGACTTTC
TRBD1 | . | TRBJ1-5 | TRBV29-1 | CSVVPGTGGSNQPQHF | TGCAGCGTCGTACCCGGGACAGGGGGTAGCAATCAGCCCCAGCATTTT
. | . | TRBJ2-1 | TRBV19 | CASSMRGYGDEQFF | TGTGCCAGTAGTATGAGGGGGTACGGCGATGAGCAGTTCTTC
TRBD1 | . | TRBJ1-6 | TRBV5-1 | CASKAGDSDNSPLHF | TGCGCCAGCAAGGCTGGGGACAGCGATAATTCACCCCTCCACTTT
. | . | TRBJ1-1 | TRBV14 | CASSQGTYTEAFF | TGTGCCAGCAGCCAAGGGACTTACACTGAAGCTTTCTTT
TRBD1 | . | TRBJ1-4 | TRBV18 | CASSPFRQGRDEKLFF | TGTGCCAGCTCACCCTTCCGACAGGGAAGGGATGAAAAACTGTTTTTT
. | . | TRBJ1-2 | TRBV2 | CASSEALEGYGYTF | TGTGCCAGCAGTGAAGCGCTGGAGGGCTATGGCTACACCTTC
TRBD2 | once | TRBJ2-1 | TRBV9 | CASSAPGLGYNEQFF | TGTGCCAGCAGCGCCCCCGGACTAGGTTACAATGAGCAGTTCTTC
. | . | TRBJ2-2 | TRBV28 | CASSTTGELFF | TGTGCCAGCAGTACCACCGGGGAGCTGTTTTTT
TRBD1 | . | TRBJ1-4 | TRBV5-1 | CASSPGTGGNNNNEKLFF | TGCGCCAGCAGCCCCGGGACAGGCGGAAACAACAATAATGAAAAACTGTTTTTT
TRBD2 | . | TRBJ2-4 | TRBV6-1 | CASSEGIAGANIQYF | TGTGCCAGCAGTGAAGGGATAGCGGGAGCGAACATTCAGTACTTC
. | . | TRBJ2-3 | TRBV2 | CASSRLPDTQYF | TGTGCCAGCAGTAGACTGCCAGATACGCAGTATTTT
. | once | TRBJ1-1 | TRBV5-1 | CASSLEGPNTEAFF | TGCGCCAGCAGCTTGGAAGGCCCGAACACTGAAGCTTTCTTT
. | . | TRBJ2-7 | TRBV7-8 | CASSLGGLAYEQYF | TGTGCCAGCAGCTTAGGGGGACTCGCCTACGAGCAGTACTTC
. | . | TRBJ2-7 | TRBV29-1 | CSVEDSTDNEQYF | TGCAGCGTTGAAGATTCGACAGACAACGAGCAGTACTTC
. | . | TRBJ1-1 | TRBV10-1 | CASSMNTGGYTEAFF | TGCGCCAGCAGTATGAACACCGGAGGGTACACTGAAGCTTTCTTT
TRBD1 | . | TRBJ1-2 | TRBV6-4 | CASSDRDRANYGYTF | TGTGCCAGCAGTGACAGGGACAGGGCCAACTATGGCTACACCTTC
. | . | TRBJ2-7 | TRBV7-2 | CASSFGGTSYEQYF | TGTGCCAGCAGCTTTGGAGGGACCTCCTACGAGCAGTACTTC
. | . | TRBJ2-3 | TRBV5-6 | CASSGKGTDTQYF | TGTGCCAGCAGCGGAAAGGGGACAGATACGCAGTATTTT
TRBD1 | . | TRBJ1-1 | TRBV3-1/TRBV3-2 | CASSPTDRDTEAFF | TGTGCCAGCAGCCCAACGGACAGGGACACTGAAGCTTTCTTT
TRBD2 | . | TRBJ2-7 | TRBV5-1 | CASSLGTSVSYEQYF | TGCGCCAGCAGCTTGGGGACTAGCGTCTCCTACGAGCAGTACTTC
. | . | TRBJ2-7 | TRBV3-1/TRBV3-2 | CASSKAHRDRQQYF | TGTGCCAGCAGCAAAGCTCACAGGGACCGGCAGCAGTACTTC
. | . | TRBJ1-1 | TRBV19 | CASSIKADGAEAFF | TGTGCCAGTAGTATCAAGGCAGACGGAGCCGAAGCTTTCTTT
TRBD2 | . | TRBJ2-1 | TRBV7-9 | CASSGGLADNSYNEQFF | TGTGCCAGCAGCGGGGGACTAGCGGACAACTCCTACAATGAGCAGTTCTTC
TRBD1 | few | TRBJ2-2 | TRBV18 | CASSPIGTGGTGELFF | TGTGCCAGCTCACCAATAGGGACAGGAGGTACCGGGGAGCTGTTTTTT